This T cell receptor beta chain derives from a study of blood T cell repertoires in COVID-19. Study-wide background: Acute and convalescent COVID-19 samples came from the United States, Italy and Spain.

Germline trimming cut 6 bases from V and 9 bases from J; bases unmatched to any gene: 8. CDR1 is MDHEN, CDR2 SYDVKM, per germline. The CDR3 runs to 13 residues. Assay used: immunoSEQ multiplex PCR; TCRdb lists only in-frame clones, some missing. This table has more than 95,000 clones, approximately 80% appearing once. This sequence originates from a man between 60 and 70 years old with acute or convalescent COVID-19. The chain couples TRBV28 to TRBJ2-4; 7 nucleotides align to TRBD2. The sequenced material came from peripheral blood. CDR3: CASSSGLGAIQYF. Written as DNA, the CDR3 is TGTGCCAGCAGCTCCGGACTAGGAGCCATTCAGTACTTC.